This T cell receptor beta chain appears in the sequencing data of a study of blood T cell repertoires in COVID-19. Overall study: The analysed material was cDNA or gDNA that came from T cells, B-cell-depleted T cells, or PBMCs.

Clinical history reported by participants formed the basis on which cohorts were assigned. Cohort 3 donors were reported recovered after two negative PCRs, clearance, or symptom resolution. Under the authors' procedure: Amplification of reference gene primers provided the estimated nucleated cell counts. Data came from immunoSEQ multiplex PCR; TCRdb stores just in-frame clones and leaves some out. V, J and clone size were drawn from that table, and D and trimming were deduced from the DNA. The profile shows some 300,000 clones, around 90% of them singletons. The sample comprised PBMCs or T cells enriched from blood (not recorded which). The TCR originated in a woman aged 30 to 39 who had recovered from COVID-19.

The CDR3 loop reads CASSVTSGNYEQYF. In nucleotides, the CDR3 is TGTGCCAGCAGCGTTACTAGCGGGAACTACGAGCAGTACTTC. J is TRBJ2-7 and V is TRBV7-3, with 10 bases lining up with TRBD2. The germline gives CDR1 SGHTA, CDR2 FQGTGA. J gave up 3 bases and V 5 bases, and 4 bases lay outside the gene matches. The CDR3 has 14 amino acids.